The 10 T cell receptor beta chains presented below share a single source sample, sequenced in a study of T cell responses to AZD1222 COVID-19 vaccine. Sequenced by immunoSEQ multiplex PCR; TCRdb stores in-frame clones only, minus some. Among 150,000 to 180,000 clones listed, about 86% were seen once. The sample in question was peripheral blood, obtained on day 0 of MenACWY control vaccination. These receptors came from an adult in good health.

This chain joins TRBV19 and TRBJ2-2, with D possibly called TRBD1 or TRBD2 (5 bases each). Between the trimmed V and J ends, which lost 11 bases and 4 bases, there was a span of 14 bases. The CDR3 loop spans 13 amino acids. Germline values: CDR1 LNHDA, CDR2 SQIVND (reference sequence). CDR3 sequence (DNA): TGTGCCCCCCCCGGGGCCATCACCGGGGAGCTGTTTTTT. Its protein product is CAPPGAITGELFF.

The CDR3 DNA follows: TGTGCCAGCAGTTTGTCCATCGGTCGGCCCTGGCATTTT. Translation: CASSLSIGRPWHF. This chain links TRBV28 with TRBJ1-5, with D uncertain. This CDR3 is built from 13 residues. The germline V and J ends were trimmed by 3 bases and 15 bases, with 18 bases remaining between them. Germline CDR1 reads MDHEN; CDR2 reads SYDVKM.

The CDR3, as DNA: TGTGCCAGCAGCTTAGGTCGACTGGCTTCCTACGAGCAGTACTTC. Amino acid sequence: CASSLGRLASYEQYF. The genes are TRBV7-9 and TRBJ2-7; no reliable D call. The germline V gene has CDR1 SEHNR and CDR2 FQNEAQ (reference sequence). V gave up 1 base and J gave up 1 base, with 11 bases separating them. CDR3 length: 15 amino acids.

The chain links TRBV19 to TRBJ2-1, with 8 bases lining up with TRBD1. The V segment lost 5 bases and the J segment 7 bases; nucleotides outside the gene matches: 7. The CDR3 is 14 amino acids. Germline CDR1 LNHDA, CDR2 SQIVND (reference sequence). CDR3 sequence: CASSVGQGGNEQFF. The CDR3, as DNA: TGTGCCAGTAGTGTCGGACAGGGTGGGAATGAGCAGTTCTTC.

CDR3 sequence (DNA): TGCGCCAGCAGCCCCGGTGGGTCCCCCTTCTACGAGCAGTACTTC. It is translated as CASSPGGSPFYEQYF. The chain uses TRBV5-1 and TRBJ2-7; D is unclear. CDR1 and CDR2 from the germline V gene are SGHRS and YFSETQ. The CDR3 contains 15 residues. V was shortened by 4 bases and J by 3 bases, with 17 bases between the two germline ends.

The V call is TRBV2, the J call TRBJ2-7, with TRBD1 as a possible D gene (5 bases). This CDR3 has 12 amino acids. Germline CDR1 is SNHLY and CDR2 is FYNNEI. V lost 7 bases, J lost 6 bases, and 13 bases lay in between. CDR3 DNA sequence: TGTGCCAGCACTATCAGGGCTGGCGAGCAGTACGTC. It is translated as CASTIRAGEQYV.

The chain employs TRBV4-1 and TRBJ1-5; D not resolved. V lost 2 bases and J lost 6, with 11 bases in between. This CDR3 contains 14 residues. CDR1 and CDR2 (germline): MGHRA, YSYEKL. The CDR3 loop is CASSQLTASQPQHF. CDR3 sequence (DNA): TGCGCCAGCAGCCAATTAACAGCTTCTCAGCCCCAGCATTTT.

The chain couples TRBV4-2 to TRBJ2-2, with no clear D. The V gene's germline CDR1 is LGHNA and CDR2 YNFKEQ. The CDR3 consists of 14 residues. Trimming took 3 bases from V and 2 from J, leaving 7 bases between them. The CDR3, as DNA: TGTGCCAGCAGCCAGGCAATTAACACCGGGGAGCTGTTTTTT. It encodes CASSQAINTGELFF.

This clone was picked up one time. The DNA is omitted, as the CDR3 cannot be located on it reliably, and the CDR3 follows TCRdb's listing. The rearrangement uses TRBV7-5 and TRBJ1-3; the table assigns TRBD1, which was not confirmed against the DNA. TRBV7-5 is a pseudogene locus. The CDR3 length equals 16 residues, ends included. This CDR3 reads CARSFGTGNSGNTIYF.

The rearrangement uses TRBV7-8 and TRBJ2-2; TRBD2 aligns across 10 bases. The germline gives CDR1 SGHVS, CDR2 FQNEAQ. The V segment lost 3 bases and the J segment 5 bases; nucleotides outside the gene matches: 0. The CDR3 consists of 14 residues. The CDR3 nucleotides read TGTGCCAGCAGCTTTAGCGGGAGGACCGGGGAGCTGTTTTTT. Encoded protein: CASSFSGRTGELFF.